This TCR beta chain comes out of a study of cytomegalovirus exposure and HLA in healthy donors. Broader study findings: A later analysis linked a missense variant in DCLRE1C to the trimming of TCR beta V and J genes. It was reported in a later analysis that an Asian-associated ancestry cluster showed fewer N-insertions than the roughly 660-donor mean. It was reportedly the case that the classifier diagnosed cytomegalovirus status with high specificity and sensitivity.

About this clone: Antigen: not known.

The germline gives CDR1 GTSNPN, CDR2 SVGIG (reference sequence). V was cut by 4 bases and J by 2 bases, with 15 bases left in between. CDR3 size: 15 residues. The PCR employed 60 Vbeta primers together with 13 Jbeta primers. TCRdb keeps only in-frame clones here, not all; method: immunoSEQ multiplex PCR. The table lists about 130,000 clones, around nine tenths of them singletons. The TCR originated in a woman aged 30 to 39 in good health and CMV-seronegative. The chain couples TRBV30 to TRBJ2-1; D gene ambiguous. Material for sequencing was PBMCs. CDR3 sequence (DNA): TGTGCCTGGATCCCCTCAGGATCTACCTACAATGAGCAGTTCTTC. This codes for CAWIPSGSTYNEQFF.